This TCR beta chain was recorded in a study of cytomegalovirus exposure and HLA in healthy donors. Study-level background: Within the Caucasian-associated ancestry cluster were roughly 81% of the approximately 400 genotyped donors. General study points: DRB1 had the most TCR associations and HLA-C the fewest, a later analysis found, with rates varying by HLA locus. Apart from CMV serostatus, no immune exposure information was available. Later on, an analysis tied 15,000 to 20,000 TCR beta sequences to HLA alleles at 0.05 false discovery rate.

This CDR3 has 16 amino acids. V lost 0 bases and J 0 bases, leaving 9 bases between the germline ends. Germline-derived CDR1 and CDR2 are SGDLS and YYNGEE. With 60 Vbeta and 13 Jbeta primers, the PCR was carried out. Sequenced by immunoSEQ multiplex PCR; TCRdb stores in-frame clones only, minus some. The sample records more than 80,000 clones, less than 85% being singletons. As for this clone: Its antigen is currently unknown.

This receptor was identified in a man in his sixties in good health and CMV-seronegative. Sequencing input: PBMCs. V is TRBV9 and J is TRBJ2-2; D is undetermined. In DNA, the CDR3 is TGTGCCAGCAGCGTAGTGGGCAGGACGAACACCGGGGAGCTGTTTTTT. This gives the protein CASSVVGRTNTGELFF.